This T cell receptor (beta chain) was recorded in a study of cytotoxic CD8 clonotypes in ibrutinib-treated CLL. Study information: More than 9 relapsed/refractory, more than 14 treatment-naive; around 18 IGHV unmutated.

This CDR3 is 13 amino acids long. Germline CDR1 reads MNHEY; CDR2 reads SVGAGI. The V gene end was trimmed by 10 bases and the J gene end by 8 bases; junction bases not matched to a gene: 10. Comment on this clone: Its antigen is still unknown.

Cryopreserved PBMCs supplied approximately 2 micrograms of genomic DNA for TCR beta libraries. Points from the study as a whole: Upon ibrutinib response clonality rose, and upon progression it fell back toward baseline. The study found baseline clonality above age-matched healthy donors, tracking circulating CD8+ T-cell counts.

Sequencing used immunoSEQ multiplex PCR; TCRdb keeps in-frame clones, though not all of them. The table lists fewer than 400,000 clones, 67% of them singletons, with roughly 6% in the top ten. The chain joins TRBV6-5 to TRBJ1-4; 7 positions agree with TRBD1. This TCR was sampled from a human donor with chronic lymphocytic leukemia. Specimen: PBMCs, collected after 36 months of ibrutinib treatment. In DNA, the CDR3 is TGTGCCACCCGGGACAGCCATCGGGAAAAACTGTTTTTT. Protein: CATRDSHREKLFF.